Listed below are T cell receptor beta chains from one sample, sequenced in a study of T cells in Graves' hyperthyroidism and ophthalmopathy. In TCRdb, the multiplex PCR reads were re-called with MiXCR into one record per CDR3 protein. The sample has nearly 600,000 distinct CDR3 sequences, 11% to 15% seen once. The sequencing sample was made of blood. These receptors came from a woman younger than 45 with Graves' hyperthyroidism that later progressed to Graves' ophthalmopathy. The CDR3 runs from the conserved cysteine through the conserved F or W. D genes are given only for firm matches. Rows may omit the clone size; those that give it use once, few, many or a size class.

d_gene,v_gene,j_gene,abundance,CDR3aa,CDR3nt
TRBD1,TRBV30,TRBJ2-7,.,CAWRVGTGGLSDLAYF,TGTGCCTGGAGGGTCGGGACAGGGGGCCTCTCCGATCTTGCATACTTC
TRBD1,TRBV6-1,TRBJ2-7,few,CASSTTGETDEQYF,TGTGCCAGCAGTACGACAGGGGAAACGGACGAGCAGTACTTC
.,TRBV7-9,TRBJ1-2,many,CASSAQGNGGYTF,TGTGCCAGCAGCGCCCAGGGCAATGGGGGCTACACCTTC
.,TRBV12-3/TRBV12-4,TRBJ2-3,many,CASSLYVLEGTDTQYF,TGTGCCAGCAGTTTATATGTCTTGGAGGGAACAGATACGCAGTATTTT
TRBD1,TRBV12-3/TRBV12-4,TRBJ1-1,.,CASSKWGDRANTEAFF,TGTGCCAGCAGCAAATGGGGGGACAGGGCCAACACTGAAGCTTTCTTT
.,TRBV7-2,TRBJ1-2,many,CASSSGNDYGYTF,TGTGCCAGCAGCTCTGGGAACGACTATGGCTACACCTTC
.,TRBV24-1,TRBJ2-5,many,CATSDLHPAGETQYF,TGTGCCACCAGTGATTTGCACCCAGCGGGAGAGACCCAGTACTTC
TRBD1,TRBV7-2,TRBJ1-1,many,CASSLDTDRGRGAFF,TGTGCCAGCAGCTTAGATACCGACAGGGGGCGTGGAGCTTTCTTT
.,TRBV24-1,TRBJ2-1,.,CATSDFRGTNEQFF,TGTGCCACCAGTGATTTTCGGGGTACCAATGAGCAGTTCTTC
.,TRBV5-5,TRBJ2-3,.,CASSLQRIGADTQYF,TGTGCCAGCAGCTTACAACGGATTGGTGCGGATACGCAGTATTTT
.,TRBV11-2,TRBJ1-4,few,CASSLFDIGEKLFF,TGTGCCAGCAGCTTATTCGATATAGGAGAAAAACTGTTTTTT
TRBD1,TRBV28,TRBJ1-1,many,CASSRQGAKEAFF,TGTGCCAGCAGTAGACAGGGGGCAAAAGAAGCTTTCTTT
TRBD2,TRBV3-1,TRBJ2-5,many,CASSPTSGPETQYF,TGTGCCAGCAGCCCTACTAGCGGGCCGGAGACCCAGTACTTC
.,TRBV6-2/TRBV6-3,TRBJ2-1,few,CASSYVSGNIGGTNNEQFF,TGTGCCAGCAGTTACGTTTCTGGGAACATTGGCGGGACGAACAATGAGCAGTTCTTC
TRBD2,TRBV2,TRBJ2-7,many,CASGAGLAGYEQYF,TGTGCCAGCGGCGCGGGTCTAGCGGGATACGAGCAGTACTTC
.,TRBV11-2,TRBJ1-4,many,CASSLEGVTNEKLFF,TGTGCCAGCAGCTTAGAAGGAGTGACTAATGAAAAACTGTTTTTT
.,TRBV3-1,TRBJ1-1,few,CASSQALRGLFPEAFF,TGTGCCAGCAGCCAGGCACTCAGGGGACTTTTTCCTGAAGCTTTCTTT
.,TRBV30,TRBJ2-1,.,CAWSVQGGETQFF,TGTGCCTGGAGTGTACAGGGTGGGGAGACCCAGTTCTTC
TRBD2,TRBV28,TRBJ2-2,many,CASSPPIRTSGLPYRGTGELFF,TGTGCCAGCAGTCCCCCCATACGGACTAGCGGTCTCCCCTATCGGGGGACCGGGGAGCTGTTTTTT
.,TRBV2,TRBJ1-6,many,CASRGSPLHF,TGTGCCAGCAGGGGTTCACCCCTCCACTTT
TRBD2,TRBV27,TRBJ2-5,many,CASSLIGLAGDGETQYF,TGTGCCAGCAGTTTAATTGGACTAGCGGGAGATGGGGAGACCCAGTACTTC
TRBD1,TRBV6-1,TRBJ1-5,few,CASSLRSGTAAGQPQHF,TGTGCCAGCAGTTTAAGGTCCGGGACAGCCGCGGGTCAGCCCCAGCATTTT